A selection of T cell receptor beta chains follows, all from one sample in a study of blood T cell repertoires in COVID-19. Sequencing used immunoSEQ multiplex PCR; TCRdb keeps in-frame clones, though not all of them. The data contain some 160,000 clones, 85% of them singletons. The specimen sequenced was peripheral blood. These receptors were collected from a woman of 80 years or more with COVID-19, enrolled during active disease. Both conserved end residues are part of each CDR3. The D gene is left open where the match is weak. The listing skips clone size in some rows; elsewhere it reads once, few, many or a size class.

abundance	v_gene	j_gene	d_gene	CDR3aa	CDR3nt
.	TRBV5-1	TRBJ1-2	.	CASSFPGGTKGYTF	TGCGCCAGCAGCTTTCCGGGAGGCACTAAAGGCTACACCTTC
.	TRBV4-1	TRBJ2-7	TRBD2	CASSPSGGPSSYEQYF	TGCGCCAGCAGTCCTAGCGGGGGCCCCAGCTCCTACGAGCAGTACTTC
.	TRBV6-6	TRBJ2-7	.	CASTAGASYEQYF	TGTGCCAGCACCGCAGGGGCCTCCTACGAGCAGTACTTC
.	TRBV7-9	TRBJ1-2	TRBD1	CASSLDRGLDGYTF	TGTGCCAGCAGCTTAGATAGGGGGCTGGATGGCTACACCTTC
few	TRBV7-3	TRBJ1-1	.	CASSPSWGGEAFF	TGTGCCAGCAGCCCCTCTTGGGGAGGTGAAGCTTTCTTT
.	TRBV24-1	TRBJ2-2	.	CATSDFPGMGGELFF	TGTGCCACCAGTGATTTTCCAGGGATGGGAGGGGAGCTGTTTTTT
.	TRBV5-1	TRBJ2-5	TRBD2	CASAPAGVQETQYF	TGCGCCAGCGCTCCAGCGGGGGTTCAAGAGACCCAGTACTTC
.	TRBV5-4	TRBJ2-3	.	CASSPAEALSTDTQYF	TGTGCCAGCAGCCCCGCGGAGGCCCTGAGCACAGATACGCAGTATTTT
.	TRBV20-1	TRBJ2-5	.	CSASRGFQETQYF	TGCAGTGCTAGTCGGGGTTTCCAAGAGACCCAGTACTTC
.	TRBV5-1	TRBJ2-5	TRBD1	CASSHGQVQETQYF	TGCGCCAGCAGCCACGGACAGGTCCAAGAGACCCAGTACTTC
.	TRBV5-1	TRBJ1-2	.	CASSFDGANYGYTF	TGCGCCAGCAGCTTCGACGGAGCTAACTATGGCTACACCTTC
.	TRBV4-1	TRBJ2-1	.	CASSMVGVGNEQFF	TGCGCCAGCAGCATGGTGGGAGTTGGCAATGAGCAGTTCTTC
.	TRBV9	TRBJ1-1	TRBD1	CASSATTGVGGTEAFF	TGTGCCAGCAGCGCCACGACAGGGGTAGGCGGCACTGAAGCTTTCTTT
.	TRBV5-1	TRBJ1-1	TRBD1	CASRTGPNTEAFF	TGCGCCAGCCGGACAGGTCCGAACACTGAAGCTTTCTTT
.	TRBV9	TRBJ1-3	.	CASSLSTSRLSGNTIYF	TGTGCCAGCAGCCTCAGTACCTCCAGGCTCTCTGGAAACACCATATATTTT
.	TRBV2	TRBJ2-7	TRBD2	CASSGTSGSYEQYF	TGTGCCAGCAGTGGGACTAGCGGGTCCTACGAGCAGTACTTC
.	TRBV25-1	TRBJ2-1	.	CASSETHLTDEQFF	TGTGCCAGCAGTGAAACCCATCTAACAGATGAGCAGTTCTTC
.	TRBV6-5	TRBJ2-3	.	CASSYVGTPGGDTQYF	TGTGCCAGCAGTTACGTTGGGACTCCGGGTGGAGATACGCAGTATTTT
.	TRBV9	TRBJ1-6	.	CASSVGSGLSPLHF	TGTGCCAGCAGCGTAGGGTCAGGGCTATCACCCCTCCACTTT
.	TRBV9	TRBJ2-2	TRBD2	CASSPPQSGSDSGELFF	TGTGCCAGCAGCCCCCCCCAGAGCGGGAGCGACAGCGGGGAGCTGTTTTTT
.	TRBV11-1	TRBJ2-1	TRBD2	CASSPGTSGEQFF	TGTGCCAGCAGCCCGGGGACTAGCGGTGAGCAGTTCTTC
.	TRBV2	TRBJ1-2	TRBD1	CASSRTGGAGGYTF	TGTGCCAGCAGTCGGACAGGGGGCGCGGGTGGCTACACCTTC
.	TRBV12-3/TRBV12-4	TRBJ1-2	TRBD1	CASSLETGLPHTF	TGTGCCAGCAGTTTAGAGACAGGGTTACCTCACACCTTC
.	TRBV6-1	TRBJ1-6	.	CASSEGVVISPLHF	TGTGCCAGCAGTGAAGGTGTAGTAATTTCACCCCTCCACTTT
.	TRBV5-4	TRBJ2-3	.	CASSVPRDTQYF	TGTGCCAGCAGCGTACCGAGGGATACGCAGTATTTT
.	TRBV5-1	TRBJ2-7	.	CASSLVSAAGEQYF	TGCGCCAGCAGCTTGGTGTCGGCTGCGGGCGAGCAGTACTTC
.	TRBV5-1	TRBJ1-6	.	CASSGWQGGSPLHF	TGCGCCAGCAGCGGCTGGCAGGGAGGTTCACCCCTCCACTTT
.	TRBV2	TRBJ1-3	.	CASNTGKGDTIYF	TGTGCCAGCAACACAGGGAAGGGAGACACCATATATTTT
.	TRBV6-4	TRBJ1-6	.	CASTAEAGANSPLHF	TGTGCCAGCACTGCAGAGGCAGGGGCCAATTCACCCCTCCACTTT
.	TRBV9	TRBJ2-1	.	CASSPRTNYNEQFF	TGTGCCAGCAGCCCTCGGACAAACTACAATGAGCAGTTCTTC
.	TRBV24-1	TRBJ1-1	TRBD1	CATSDPGQGGTEAFF	TGTGCCACCAGTGATCCCGGACAGGGAGGGACTGAAGCTTTCTTT
.	TRBV29-1	TRBJ2-1	.	CSVTWAREQFF	TGCAGCGTTACCTGGGCACGGGAGCAGTTCTTC
.	TRBV19	TRBJ1-5	.	CASSAKPGQPQHF	TGTGCCAGTAGTGCGAAACCGGGACAGCCCCAGCATTTT
.	TRBV5-1	TRBJ1-4	.	CASSLAPNGGTNEKLFF	TGCGCCAGCAGCTTGGCCCCCAATGGGGGGACTAATGAAAAACTGTTTTTT
once	TRBV7-3	TRBJ2-2	TRBD2	CASSLGGAGELFF	TGTGCCAGCAGCCTGGGAGGGGCCGGGGAGCTGTTTTTT
.	TRBV6-1	TRBJ1-5	TRBD1	CASSDGQGGNQPQHF	TGTGCCAGCAGCGACGGACAGGGCGGCAATCAGCCCCAGCATTTT
.	TRBV5-4	TRBJ2-5	TRBD1	CASSLGTGRETQYF	TGTGCCAGCAGCTTGGGGACAGGTCGAGAGACCCAGTACTTC
.	TRBV9	TRBJ2-7	TRBD1	CASSVSGTGDGEQYF	TGTGCCAGCAGCGTCTCCGGGACAGGGGACGGCGAGCAGTACTTC